This T cell receptor (beta chain) was sequenced during a study of T cells in Graves' hyperthyroidism and ophthalmopathy. This clonotype was counted only a few times. This CDR3 has 12 residues. The germline CDR1 and CDR2 sequences are SGHRS and YFSETQ. The V end lost 3 bases, the J end lost 8 bases, and 9 bases lay between the germline ends. From RNA transcripts, TCR beta CDR3 regions were amplified. First-round RT-PCR targeting the TCR CDR3 was performed with the HTBI primer set. TCRdb analysed the multiplex PCR reads with MiXCR anew, one entry per CDR3 protein. The table has nearly 750,000 distinct CDR3 sequences, just over 35% seen once.

Sequencing was done on a sample of blood. The sequence came from a woman aged 40 to 50 with Graves' hyperthyroidism. The chain links TRBV5-1 to TRBJ1-3; perhaps TRBD1 as D (5 bases). The DNA for the CDR3 is TGCGCCAGCAGCTCACAGGAGGACACCATATATTTT. This translates into CASSSQEDTIYF.